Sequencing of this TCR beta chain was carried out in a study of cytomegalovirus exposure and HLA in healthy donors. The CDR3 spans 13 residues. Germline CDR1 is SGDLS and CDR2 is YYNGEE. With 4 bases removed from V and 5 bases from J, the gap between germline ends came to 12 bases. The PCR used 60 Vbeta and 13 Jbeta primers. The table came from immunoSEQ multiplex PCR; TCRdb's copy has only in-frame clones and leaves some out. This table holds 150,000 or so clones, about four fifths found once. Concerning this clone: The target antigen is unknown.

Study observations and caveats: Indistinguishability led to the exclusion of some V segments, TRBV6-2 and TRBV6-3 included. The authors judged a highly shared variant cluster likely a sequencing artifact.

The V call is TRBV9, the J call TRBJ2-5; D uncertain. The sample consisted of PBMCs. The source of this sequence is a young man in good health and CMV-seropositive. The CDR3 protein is CASSPTLGETQYF. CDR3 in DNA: TGTGCCAGCAGCCCGACCTTGGGCGAGACCCAGTACTTC.